This record covers a single TCR beta chain. Its cognate antigen has yet to be identified. Nothing much larger sits one base from this clone, and base qualities are not available. The immunoSEQ Assay, a bias-controlled multiplex PCR, was used to amplify TCRbeta CDR3 regions from genomic DNA. As for how the authors treated the data: Within the assay, amplification of reference gene primers was used to estimate how many nucleated cells each sample contained. To quantify the absolute abundance of each unique TCRbeta CDR3 rearrangement, sequence reads were collapsed and filtered. For each sample, productive Simpson clonality was calculated as the square root of Simpson's diversity index over productive rearrangements. Held by TCRdb, this immuneACCESS table contains in-frame sequences only and omits some clones. Under half of the omission traces to an unresolved V gene where checked; the cause of the rest is unknown. Clonal size and the V and J genes are those of that table, whereas D and trimming came from the DNA. The sample table lists 25,000 to 30,000 clones, approximately 91% of them with a count of one. The ten largest clones add up to more than 4% of the sample.

This sample was included in a study of blood T cell repertoires in COVID-19 (dated by TCRdb to the early 2020s). Describing the broader study: Collaborator samples came from the United States, Italy and Spain and covered acute and convalescent phases of COVID-19. Nearly every sample came with metadata listing a de-identified subject ID, COVID-19 status, age in years and sex. The samples were drawn from two sources: the first 160 participants of the ongoing ImmuneRACE study, and about 1,300 subjects contributed by 6 global collaborators. Deeply sampled blood TCRbeta repertoires from subjects exposed to, actively infected with, or recovered from COVID-19 were included in the dataset. Where available, HLA class I and class II types were obtained from metadata supplied by the sample provider rather than from assay-based typing. A freely available public database, intended as a resource for researchers studying the immune response to SARS-CoV-2, is where the repertoires were released. The material from the prospective study consisted of cDNA or gDNA derived from T cells, B-cell-depleted T cells, or PBMCs.

Each collaborating institution followed its own protocols to collect whole blood in K2EDTA tubes. Collaborator samples were shipped for TCRbeta analysis as frozen whole blood, isolated PBMCs, or DNA extracted from either sample type. Overall study results and their limits: Clinical and demographic metadata were provided uncurated, with the amount varying by source and participant.

V loses 2 bases of germline sequence and J loses 0 bases, and the interval between the two ends is 9 bases. CDR1 SGDLS and CDR2 YYNGEE were looked up in the germline V gene. The CDR3 goes from the cysteine to the phenylalanine over 15 residues. CDR3 DNA only is kept here, 45 bases in frame from base 1. This TCR came from a man between 65 and 85 years old with active COVID-19. The sequencing sample was made of peripheral blood. The sequence links TRBV9 to TRBJ1-3; a confident D gene designation cannot be given. The DNA sequence is as follows: TGTGCCAGCAGCGTGAGGGCCATCTCTGGAAACACCATATATTTT. It codes for CASSVRAISGNTIYF. Reference TRBV9 and TRBJ1-3 proteins supply the regions before and after the CDR3; the full variable domain is: DSGVTQTPKHLITATGQRVTLRCSPRSGDLSVYWYQQSLDQGLQFLIQYYNGEERAKGNILERFSAQQFPDLHSELNLSSLELGDSALYFCASSVRAISGNTIYFGEGSWLTVV.